These 16 T cell receptor beta chains were sequenced from one sample in a study of post-analysis software for immune sequencing data. The study's findings and limits: Patients used five TRBV segments, including TRBV5-6, TRBV5-1 and TRBV20-1, more often than controls.

Unique molecular identifiers featured in each of the TCR beta cDNA libraries. Each CDR3 protein gets one entry after TCRdb re-called the PCR reads with MiXCR. The sample shows approximately 730,000 distinct CDR3 sequences, 30% of them seen only once. The antigens these receptors bind are not known. The sample was blood. These receptor sequences come from a girl aged 10-17 years with multiple sclerosis.

This clonotype has just a few counts. The chain carries TRBV14 and TRBJ2-5; D may be TRBD1 (5 bases). This CDR3 has 14 amino acids. The V gene's germline CDR1 is SGHDN and CDR2 FVKESK. Trimming took off 1 base at V and 7 bases at J, with 13 bases between the two ends. This CDR3 reads CASSQVGRRGTQYF. The CDR3 bases are TGTGCCAGCAGCCAAGTTGGACGAAGGGGGACCCAGTACTTC.

V usage is TRBV6-6 and J usage is TRBJ1-4; D not resolved. V was trimmed by 10 bases and J by 6 bases, leaving 9 bases between them. This CDR3 comprises 11 residues. The germline V gene has CDR1 MNHNY and CDR2 SVGAGI (reference sequence). The CDR3 sequence: CATEFDEKLFF. The DNA for the CDR3 is TGTGCCACCGAGTTTGATGAAAAACTGTTTTTT.

DNA for the CDR3: TGTGCCAGCAGCTTAGGGGCGGCGGAACAAGAGACCCAGTACTTC. It specifies CASSLGAAEQETQYF. The V gene is TRBV7-2, the J gene TRBJ2-5; D gene unclear. Trimming removed 1 base from V and 2 bases from J, with 11 bases in between. CDR3 length equals 15 residues. Germline CDR1 SGHTA, CDR2 FQGNSA.

This clonotype was found a few times. For the CDR3, the DNA is TGTGCCAGCAGCGTTGGGGGAACCAAAAACATTCAGTACTTC. It yields the protein CASSVGGTKNIQYF. This sequence joins TRBV9 and TRBJ2-4; tentatively, D is TRBD1 or TRBD2 (5 bases each). Germline lookup yields CDR1 SGDLS and CDR2 YYNGEE. Trimming stripped 2 bases from V and 2 bases from J, with 8 bases between. The CDR3 extends over 14 amino acids.

This clonotype was seen a handful of times. This chain links TRBV5-1 with TRBJ2-1; D gene unclear. Germline V CDR1 and CDR2: SGHRS, YFSETQ. V was cut by 8 bases and J by 5 bases, with 23 bases left in between. This CDR3 contains 16 residues. CDR3 sequence reads: CASGVIRTGSNNEQFF. The DNA for the CDR3 is TGCGCCAGTGGTGTAATCCGGACCGGGTCCAACAATGAGCAGTTCTTC.

In this sample, this clonotype turned up many times. The CDR3 DNA sequence: TGTGCCAGCAGCTTGGCGGGAATCTCCTACGAGCAGTACTTC. Translated, it gives CASSLAGISYEQYF. The gene calls are TRBV5-4 and TRBJ2-7, with TRBD2 as a possible D gene (5 bases). The CDR3 loop spans 14 amino acids. V was pared by 0 bases and J by 0 bases, with 7 bases between. Germline loops: CDR1 SGHNT, CDR2 YYREEE (reference sequence).

This sequence joins TRBV28 and TRBJ2-1; D is perhaps TRBD1 (5 bases). Germline loops: CDR1 MDHEN, CDR2 SYDVKM. The CDR3 runs 13 residues. Trimming removed 6 bases from V and 6 bases from J, with 12 bases in between. CDR3 amino acids: CASRQGLSNEQFF. The CDR3 region has the DNA TGTGCCAGCAGGCAGGGTTTAAGCAATGAGCAGTTCTTC. Using reference TRBV28 and TRBJ2-1 for the parts outside the CDR3, the full variable domain is DVKVTQSSRYLVKRTGEKVFLECVQDMDHENMFWYRQDPGLGLRLIYFSYDVKMKEKGDIPEGYSVSREKKERFSLILESASTNQTSMYLCASRQGLSNEQFFGPGTRLTVL.

The CDR3: CSHDRGGETQYF. The CDR3 DNA is TGCAGCCACGACAGGGGTGGAGAGACCCAGTACTTC. The J gene is TRBJ2-5, the V gene TRBV29-1; the match to TRBD1 covers 8 bases. Unmatched junction bases numbered 6, after V lost 8 bases and J lost 4 bases. The V gene's germline CDR1 is SQVTM and CDR2 ANQGSEA. The CDR3 spans 12 residues.

J is TRBJ1-5 and V is TRBV7-8; D not resolved. Germline V lookup: CDR1 SGHVS, CDR2 FQNEAQ. The CDR3 has 16 amino acids. Between the trimmed V and J ends, which lost 0 bases and 2 bases, there was a span of 11 bases. The CDR3 here is CASSLAPKLGNQPQHF. The CDR3 coding sequence is TGTGCCAGCAGCTTAGCTCCGAAGTTGGGCAATCAGCCCCAGCATTTT.

This clonotype was counted a few times. The chain has TRBV7-2 and TRBJ1-2; unclear D gene. From germline, CDR1 is SGHTA and CDR2 FQGNSA. CDR3 length equals 12 residues. V lost 1 base, J lost 6 bases, and 6 bases lay in between. The CDR3 coding sequence is TGTGCCAGCAGCTTAGACCCCAATGGCTACACCTTC. Amino acids: CASSLDPNGYTF.

The gene calls are TRBV2 and TRBJ1-5; maybe TRBD1 (5 bases). The CDR3 consists of 15 residues. CDR1 SNHLY and CDR2 FYNNEI come from the germline V gene. Trimming took off 9 bases at V and 1 base at J, with 16 bases between the two ends. CDR3 loop: CASHSQGFSNQPQHF. The CDR3 DNA is TGTGCCAGTCATTCCCAGGGATTCAGCAATCAGCCCCAGCATTTT. Filled out from reference TRBV2 and TRBJ1-5, the complete variable domain reads EPEVTQTPSHQVTQMGQEVILRCVPISNHLYFYWYRQILGQKVEFLVSFYNNEISEKSEIFDDQFSVERPDGSNFTLKIRSTKLEDSAMYFCASHSQGFSNQPQHFGDGTRLSIL.

Only a few counts were recorded for this clonotype. The chain carries TRBV7-2 and TRBJ2-1, with a possible D match to TRBD2 (5 bases). The germline V gene encodes CDR1 SGHTA and CDR2 FQGNSA. The CDR3 consists of 10 residues. Trimming stripped 4 bases from V and 10 bases from J, with 5 bases between. The CDR3, as DNA: TGTGCCAGCAGCTGGGAGGAGCAGTTCTTC. Encoded protein: CASSWEEQFF.

There are a few counts of this clonotype. The chain links TRBV7-8 to TRBJ2-3; tentatively, D is TRBD2 (6 bases). Trimming removed 4 bases at V and 0 bases at J, with 8 bases between. Germline V CDR1 and CDR2: SGHVS, FQNEAQ. The CDR3 runs to 14 residues. The CDR3 nucleotides are TGTGCCAGCAGCTGGGGACTGAGCACAGATACGCAGTATTTT. Translating gives CASSWGLSTDTQYF.

Concerning this clonotype itself: A much larger clone lies one base from this, so it may be a read error. The CDR3 protein is CASSVSTGDTQYF. The CDR3 region has the DNA TGTGCCAGCAGCGTTTCAACTGGCGATACGCAGTATTTT. The chain has TRBV9 and TRBJ2-3; D is undetermined. With 2 bases removed from V and 6 bases from J, the gap between germline ends came to 10 bases. The CDR3 contains 13 residues. Germline CDR1 reads SGDLS; CDR2 reads YYNGEE.

The chain carries TRBV12-3 or TRBV12-4 and TRBJ1-2; weak D call: TRBD1 (5 bases). The CDR3 contains 14 residues. Deletions cut 3 bases from V and 0 bases from J, with 8 bases between. The CDR3 DNA is TGTGCCAGCAGTTTCGGGGGTGCTAACTATGGCTACACCTTC. Translated, it gives CASSFGGANYGYTF.

The chain carries TRBV10-3 and TRBJ1-5; possibly TRBD1 for D (5 bases). Germline lookup yields CDR1 ENHRY and CDR2 SYGVKD. The CDR3 sequence is 16 residues long. Trimming took off 2 bases at V and 2 bases at J, with 13 bases between the two ends. CDR3 in amino acids: CAISEHRGEGNQPQHF. The CDR3 region has the DNA TGTGCCATCAGTGAGCACCGGGGGGAAGGCAATCAGCCCCAGCATTTT.